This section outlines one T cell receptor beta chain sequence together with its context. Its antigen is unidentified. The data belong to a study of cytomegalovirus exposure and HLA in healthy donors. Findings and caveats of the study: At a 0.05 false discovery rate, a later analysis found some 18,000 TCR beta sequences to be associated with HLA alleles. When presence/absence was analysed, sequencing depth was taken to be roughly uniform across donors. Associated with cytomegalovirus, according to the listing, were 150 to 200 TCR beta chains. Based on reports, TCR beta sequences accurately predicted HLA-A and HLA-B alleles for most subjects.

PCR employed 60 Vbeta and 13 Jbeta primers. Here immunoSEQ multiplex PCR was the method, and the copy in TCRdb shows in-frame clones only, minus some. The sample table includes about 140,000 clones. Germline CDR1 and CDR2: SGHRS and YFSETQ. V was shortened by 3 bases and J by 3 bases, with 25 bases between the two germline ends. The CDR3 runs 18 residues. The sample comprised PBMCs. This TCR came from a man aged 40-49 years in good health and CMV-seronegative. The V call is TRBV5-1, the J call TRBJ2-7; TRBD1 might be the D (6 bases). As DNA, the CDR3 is TGCGCCAGCAGCTCGAAGTCCCTTATGACAGGAACAGGCTACGAGCAGTACTTC. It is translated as CASSSKSLMTGTGYEQYF. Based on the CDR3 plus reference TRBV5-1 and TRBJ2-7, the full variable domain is KAGVTQTPRYLIKTRGQQVTLSCSPISGHRSVSWYQQTPGQGLQFLFEYFSETQRNKGNFPGRFSGRQFSNSRSEMNVSTLELGDSALYLCASSSKSLMTGTGYEQYFGPGTRLTVT.